The 10 T cell receptor beta chains below were found in one sample sequenced in a study of shared clonotypes between healthy human individuals. Sequenced by immunoSEQ multiplex PCR; TCRdb stores in-frame clones only, minus some. The sample holds some 650,000 clones; roughly 97% are singletons and the top ten take approximately 0.057%. The specimen was naive CD4+ T cells sorted from blood. Subset here: CD45RA+ positively selected. The receptors come from a woman younger than 45 in good health.

The chain has TRBV5-5 and TRBJ2-2, with TRBD1 identical over 7 bases. Germline loops: CDR1 SGHKS, CDR2 YYEKEE (reference sequence). The junction had 4 bases not matched to a gene; V was cut back by 2 bases and J by 0 bases. The CDR3 has 16 residues. This CDR3 reads CASSLSGTANTGELFF. The DNA of the CDR3 is TGTGCCAGCAGCTTATCCGGGACAGCGAACACCGGGGAGCTGTTTTTT.

The CDR3 DNA is TGTGCCAGCAATAAACAGGGACAGCCACTATACAATGAGCAGTTCTTC. Translation: CASNKQGQPLYNEQFF. This chain joins TRBV2 and TRBJ2-1; 7 positions agree with TRBD1. V trimming: 7 bases; J trimming: 4 bases; junction bases outside the gene matches: 13. From germline, CDR1 is SNHLY and CDR2 FYNNEI. The CDR3 runs to 16 residues.

This clone appeared a single time. The chain combines TRBV27 with TRBJ1-2; D might be TRBD1 (6 bases). The V end was cut by 4 bases, the J end by 6 bases, with 15 bases between. The CDR3 is 14 amino acids. Per germline, CDR1 MNHEY and CDR2 SMNVEV (reference sequence). The CDR3 sequence is CASSSTGLANGYTF. The CDR3, as DNA: TGTGCCAGCAGTTCGACAGGCCTGGCGAATGGCTACACCTTC.

The genes are TRBV28 and TRBJ2-1, with 10 bases matching TRBD2. Germline trimming cut 5 bases from V and 4 bases from J; bases unmatched to any gene: 8. The CDR3 covers 16 residues. Germline values: CDR1 MDHEN, CDR2 SYDVKM. This chain's CDR3 is CASSENSGGFYNEQFF. CDR3 DNA sequence: TGTGCCAGCAGTGAGAATAGCGGGGGGTTTTACAATGAGCAGTTCTTC. Drawing the rest from reference TRBV28 and TRBJ2-1, the complete variable domain is DVKVTQSSRYLVKRTGEKVFLECVQDMDHENMFWYRQDPGLGLRLIYFSYDVKMKEKGDIPEGYSVSREKKERFSLILESASTNQTSMYLCASSENSGGFYNEQFFGPGTRLTVL.

The genes are TRBV18 and TRBJ1-2, with 8 bases fitting TRBD1. The CDR3 contains 14 residues. Germline V gene lookup returns CDR1 KGHSH and CDR2 LQKENI. V lost 2 bases to trimming and J lost 8 bases; unmatched junction nucleotides: 7. The DNA for the CDR3 is TGTGCCAGCTCACCAGAGGGACAGGTATACGGCTACACCTTC. This gives the protein CASSPEGQVYGYTF.

The rearrangement joins TRBV18 to TRBJ2-1, with D uncertain. From germline, CDR1 is KGHSH and CDR2 LQKENI. This CDR3 has 16 amino acids. V lost 5 bases, J lost 5 bases, and 19 bases lay in between. CDR3: CASSTMSGRENNEQFF. The CDR3 DNA follows: TGTGCCAGCTCAACGATGTCCGGTCGCGAAAACAATGAGCAGTTCTTC.

The rearrangement links TRBV28 to TRBJ2-6; TRBD1 might be the D (6 bases). V lost 4 bases, J lost 2 bases, and 12 bases lay in between. The CDR3 covers 16 residues. The germline V gene has CDR1 MDHEN and CDR2 SYDVKM. CDR3 region: CASSSLQGAGANVLTF. In DNA, the CDR3 is TGTGCCAGCAGTTCGTTACAGGGTGCTGGGGCCAACGTCCTGACTTTC.

The genes are TRBV13 and TRBJ2-5; D is unresolved. Germline-derived CDR1 and CDR2 are PRHDT and FYEKMQ (reference sequence). Trimming pared 6 bases from V and 5 bases from J, leaving 7 bases between. The CDR3 runs 11 residues. In DNA, the CDR3 is TGTGCCAGCAGTTATAGGGAGACCCAGTACTTC. Encoded protein: CASSYRETQYF.

This clone is a singleton in its sample. CDR3: CASSPGRGSVYEQYF. The CDR3 region has the DNA TGTGCCAGCAGCCCGGGGCGGGGGTCGGTATACGAGCAGTACTTC. J is TRBJ2-7 and V is TRBV11-2; 7 nucleotides align to TRBD2. CDR3 length: 15 amino acids. V gave up 5 bases and J gave up 4 bases; unmatched junction bases: 11. Germline V CDR1 and CDR2: SGHAT, FQNNGV.

V and J are TRBV11-3 and TRBJ2-2; possible D gene TRBD2, 5 bases. V gave up 4 bases and J gave up 5 bases, with 11 bases separating them. Germline-derived CDR1 and CDR2 are SGHNT and YENEEA. The CDR3 contains 14 residues. CDR3 bases: TGTGCCAGCAGCTCGGACCGGGGTACCGGGGAGCTGTTTTTT. Residues: CASSSDRGTGELFF.